This T cell receptor beta chain was captured in a study of blood T cell repertoires in COVID-19. The CDR3 contains 16 residues. The V gene's germline CDR1 is SQVTM and CDR2 ANQGSEA. V lost 3 bases and J lost 0, with 16 bases in between. In the study's own analysis: Estimates of nucleated cell counts were drawn from the amplification of reference gene primers. Clones were read by immunoSEQ multiplex PCR, and TCRdb kept only the in-frame ones, dropping some. The D gene and trimming were derived from the DNA, and the V and J assignments and clone size from that table. Altogether around 68,000 clones are present, about 93% being singletons, with the ten largest covering approximately 2.6%.

This TCR came from a man in his 70s with active COVID-19. The sequenced sample consisted of peripheral blood. The rearrangement links TRBV29-1 to TRBJ2-3; perhaps TRBD2 as D (5 bases). In DNA form, the CDR3 reads TGCAGCGTTGACGGAGCGGCTCCCTCTAGCACAGATACGCAGTATTTT. Protein sequence: CSVDGAAPSSTDTQYF.